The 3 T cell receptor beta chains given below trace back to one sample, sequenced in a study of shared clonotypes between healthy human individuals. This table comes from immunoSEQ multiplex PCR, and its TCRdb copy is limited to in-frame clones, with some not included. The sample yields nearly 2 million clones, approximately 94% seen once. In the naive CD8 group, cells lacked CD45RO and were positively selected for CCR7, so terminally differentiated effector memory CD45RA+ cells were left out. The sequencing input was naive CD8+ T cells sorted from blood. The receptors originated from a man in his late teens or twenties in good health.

The CDR3 spells CASSVGTSVYNEQFF. CDR3 nucleotide sequence: TGTGCCAGCAGTGTCGGGACTAGCGTCTACAATGAGCAGTTCTTC. The rearrangement uses TRBV6-1 and TRBJ2-1; TRBD2 aligns across 10 bases. CDR3 size: 15 residues. J was trimmed by 3 bases and V by 4 bases; bases with no gene match: 3. CDR1 and CDR2 from the germline V gene are MNHNS and SASEGT.

CDR3 DNA sequence: TGTGCCAGCAGTGCGAACGGTGCAGGATGGTACAACTACGAGCAGTACTTC. This encodes CASSANGAGWYNYEQYF. The chain links TRBV6-1 to TRBJ2-7; D is unresolved. The CDR3 extends over 17 amino acids. Per germline, CDR1 MNHNS and CDR2 SASEGT. The ends were cut back, 4 bases at V and 3 bases at J, with 22 bases in the middle.

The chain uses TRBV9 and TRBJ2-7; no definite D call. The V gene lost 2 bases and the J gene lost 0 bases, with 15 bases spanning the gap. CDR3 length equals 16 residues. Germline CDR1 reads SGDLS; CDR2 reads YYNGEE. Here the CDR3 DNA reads TGTGCCAGCAGCGTGTACGGTGCGGCCCTCTCCTACGAGCAGTACTTC. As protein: CASSVYGAALSYEQYF.